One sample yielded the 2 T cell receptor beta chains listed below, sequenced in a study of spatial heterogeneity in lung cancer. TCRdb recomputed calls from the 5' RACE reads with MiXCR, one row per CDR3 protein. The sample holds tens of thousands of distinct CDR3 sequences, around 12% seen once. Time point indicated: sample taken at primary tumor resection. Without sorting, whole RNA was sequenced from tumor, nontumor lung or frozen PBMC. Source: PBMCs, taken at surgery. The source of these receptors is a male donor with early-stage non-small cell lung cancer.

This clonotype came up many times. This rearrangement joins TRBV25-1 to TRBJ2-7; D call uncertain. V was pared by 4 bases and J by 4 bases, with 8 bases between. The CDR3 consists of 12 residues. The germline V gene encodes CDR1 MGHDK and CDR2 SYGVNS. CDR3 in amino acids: CASSGSGYEQYF. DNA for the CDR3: TGTGCCAGCAGTGGTTCGGGTTACGAGCAGTACTTC.

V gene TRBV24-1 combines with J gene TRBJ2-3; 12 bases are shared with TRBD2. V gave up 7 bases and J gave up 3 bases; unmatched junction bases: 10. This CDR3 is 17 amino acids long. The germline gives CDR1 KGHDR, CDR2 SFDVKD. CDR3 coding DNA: TGTGCCACCAGCGCCCCCGGACTAGCGGGGCTGACAGATACGCAGTATTTT. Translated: CATSAPGLAGLTDTQYF.